The 28 T cell receptor beta chains given below trace back to one sample, sequenced in a study of shared T cell receptors in the human thymus. Sequencing was performed with immunoSEQ multiplex PCR; in TCRdb, only in-frame clones are kept and a portion is missing. The table lists just under 550,000 clones, approximately 78% of them singletons. This same sample was also part of a study on human thymus T cells.

Material for sequencing was thymocytes. These receptors originate from a boy under two years old with a congenital heart defect.

V is TRBV6-4 and J is TRBJ2-7; 8 bases are shared with TRBD2. Germline CDR1 is MRHNA and CDR2 is SNTAGT. V was pared by 5 bases and J by 0 bases, with 12 bases of the junction left unmatched. This CDR3 is built from 17 residues. The CDR3 sequence is CASSQFSGSRPSYEQYF. The CDR3 DNA follows: TGTGCCAGCAGTCAGTTCAGCGGGAGTCGCCCCTCCTACGAGCAGTACTTC.

The rearrangement joins TRBV6-5 to TRBJ1-5, with D perhaps TRBD1 (5 bases). The germline V gene encodes CDR1 MNHEY and CDR2 SVGAGI. Trimming removed 5 bases at V and 5 bases at J, with 16 bases between. The CDR3 loop spans 15 amino acids. Here the CDR3 reads CASSPLGRGDQPQHF. The DNA of the CDR3 is TGTGCCAGCAGTCCTTTGGGGCGCGGGGATCAGCCCCAGCATTTT.

This chain uses TRBV19 with TRBJ2-5; a possible D gene is TRBD1 (6 bases). The CDR3 covers 16 residues. V dropped 4 bases and J dropped 0 bases, with 15 bases sitting between them. Germline V lookup: CDR1 LNHDA, CDR2 SQIVND (reference sequence). The CDR3 region is CASSTTDSAYQETQYF. CDR3 nucleotide sequence: TGTGCCAGTAGTACGACGGACAGTGCGTACCAAGAGACCCAGTACTTC.

V usage is TRBV7-8 and J usage is TRBJ2-7; TRBD2 aligns across 9 bases. Per the germline V gene, CDR1 is SGHVS and CDR2 is FQNEAQ. CDR3 length: 16 residues. The ends lost 3 bases at V and 2 bases at J; junction bases unmatched: 8. CDR3 coding DNA: TGTGCCAGCAGCTTCGGGGGCGGGAGGGTGGCCTACGAGCAGTACTTC. Translation: CASSFGGGRVAYEQYF.

The gene calls are TRBV4-1 and TRBJ1-1; the D is unclear. Trimming took 0 bases from V and 0 from J, leaving 8 bases between them. The CDR3 loop spans 15 amino acids. Germline V gene data show CDR1 as MGHRA and CDR2 as YSYEKL. CDR3 DNA sequence: TGCGCCAGCAGCCAAGATGTCGGTATGAACACTGAAGCTTTCTTT. This gives the protein CASSQDVGMNTEAFF.

The V and J genes are TRBV21-1 and TRBJ1-5; the table's D call of TRBD1 was not tested on the DNA. TRBV21-1 is noted as a pseudogene. The CDR3 runs 15 residues. CDR3 in DNA: TGTGCCAGCAGCCTGGGGACAGGGACGCAGCAGCCCCAGCATTTT. This encodes CASSLGTGTQQPQHF.

This sequence joins TRBV19 and TRBJ1-1; D might be TRBD1 (6 bases). The germline V gene encodes CDR1 LNHDA and CDR2 SQIVND (reference sequence). This CDR3 contains 16 residues. V was cut by 1 base and J by 3 bases, with 15 bases left in between. The DNA of the CDR3 is TGTGCCAGTAGTATAGGCGCAGGGGAGAACGACACTGAAGCTTTCTTT. Its protein is CASSIGAGENDTEAFF.

The chain combines TRBV28 with TRBJ2-3; the match to TRBD2 covers 7 bases. CDR1 is MDHEN and CDR2 is SYDVKM in the germline V gene. CDR3 length: 13 residues. J was trimmed by 0 bases and V by 7 bases; bases with no gene match: 1. CDR3 region: CASTSGSTDTQYF. The CDR3 DNA sequence: TGTGCCAGCACTAGCGGTAGCACAGATACGCAGTATTTT. Full variable domain (missing parts from reference TRBV28 and TRBJ2-3): DVKVTQSSRYLVKRTGEKVFLECVQDMDHENMFWYRQDPGLGLRLIYFSYDVKMKEKGDIPEGYSVSREKKERFSLILESASTNQTSMYLCASTSGSTDTQYFGPGTRLTVL.

This chain connects TRBV30 to TRBJ1-5, with TRBD1 matching 7 bases. The J segment lost 2 bases and the V segment lost 2 bases, leaving 6 bases of the junction unmatched. The CDR3 loop spans 15 amino acids. Germline V CDR1 and CDR2: GTSNPN, SVGIG (reference sequence). DNA of the CDR3: TGTGCCTGGAGTAGGGGGCCCGGGGGCAATCAGCCCCAGCATTTT. This sequence encodes CAWSRGPGGNQPQHF.

The V call is TRBV6-5, the J call TRBJ1-2, with no clear D. Per the germline V gene, CDR1 is MNHEY and CDR2 is SVGAGI. The CDR3 is 15 amino acids. Trimming removed 6 bases from V and 8 bases from J, with 22 bases in between. For the CDR3, the DNA is TGTGCCAGCAGGAATCTTGGAGGCAGATCTCGGGGCTACACCTTC. Protein sequence: CASRNLGGRSRGYTF.

A single count supports this clone. This sequence joins TRBV19 and TRBJ2-7, with 11 bases lining up with TRBD2. V trimming: 4 bases; J trimming: 2 bases; junction bases outside the gene matches: 16. The germline V gene has CDR1 LNHDA and CDR2 SQIVND (reference sequence). The CDR3 extends over 19 amino acids. In DNA, the CDR3 is TGTGCCAGTAGTAGAAGAGGGGTCGCCGGGACTAGCGGTACCTACGAGCAGTACTTC. This codes for CASSRRGVAGTSGTYEQYF.

V is TRBV4-2 and J is TRBJ1-4; D is unresolved. V lost 1 base and J 5 bases, leaving 5 bases between the germline ends. The CDR3 contains 13 residues. Germline CDR1 is LGHNA and CDR2 is YNFKEQ. DNA of the CDR3: TGTGCCAGCAGCCAAGGAGGGAATGAAAAACTGTTTTTT. Translated, it gives CASSQGGNEKLFF.

This clone was seen only once. The chain employs TRBV9 and TRBJ1-2, with unresolved D. This CDR3 region has 11 residues. V shed 7 bases and J shed 8 bases, with 12 bases lying between them. Germline CDR1 reads SGDLS; CDR2 reads YYNGEE. The CDR3 loop reads CASAALRGYTF. As DNA, the CDR3 is TGTGCCAGCGCGGCCCTTCGAGGCTACACCTTC. The whole variable domain, remainder taken from reference TRBV9 and TRBJ1-2, is DSGVTQTPKHLITATGQRVTLRCSPRSGDLSVYWYQQSLDQGLQFLIQYYNGEERAKGNILERFSAQQFPDLHSELNLSSLELGDSALYFCASAALRGYTFGSGTRLTVV.

V is TRBV30 and J is TRBJ2-3; possibly TRBD1 for D (6 bases). The germline V gene encodes CDR1 GTSNPN and CDR2 SVGIG (reference sequence). There are 15 residues in the CDR3. Trimming stripped 4 bases from V and 2 bases from J, with 16 bases between. The DNA of the CDR3 is TGTGCCTGGAAGGGGACATCCGACGACACAGATACGCAGTATTTT. Translated, it gives CAWKGTSDDTDTQYF.

This clone was seen only once. The gene calls are TRBV19 and TRBJ2-7; TRBD2 aligns across 8 bases. Germline CDR1 reads LNHDA; CDR2 reads SQIVND (reference sequence). The CDR3 is 15 amino acids. The ends lost 7 bases at V and 2 bases at J; junction bases unmatched: 10. The CDR3: CASTGGDTGPYEQYF. CDR3 nucleotides: TGTGCCAGTACGGGGGGGGACACGGGACCCTACGAGCAGTACTTC.

Details on this clone: One end of the junction does not line up with germline, which may come from a read error. The rearrangement uses TRBV7-2 and TRBJ2-7; D might be TRBD1 (6 bases). Germline V gene lookup returns CDR1 SGHTA and CDR2 FQGNSA. The CDR3 spans 14 residues. The CDR3: CASSPSERTAHHGF. CDR3 nucleotides: TGTGCCAGCAGCCCCAGCGAGCGGACAGCTCATCATGGTTTC.

V and J are TRBV5-6 and TRBJ2-1; weak D call: TRBD2 (7 bases). Germline V CDR1 and CDR2: SGHDT, YYEEEE. The CDR3 extends over 15 amino acids. V gave up 3 bases and J gave up 4 bases, with 14 bases separating them. CDR3 bases: TGTGCCAGCAGCTCCCGGGGGGCCTTTTACAATGAGCAGTTCTTC. It encodes CASSSRGAFYNEQFF.

The rearrangement joins TRBV19 to TRBJ1-5, with a weak D call TRBD1 (6 bases). CDR3 size: 16 residues. The V end was cut by 0 bases, the J end by 6 bases, with 15 bases between. Per the germline V gene, CDR1 is LNHDA and CDR2 is SQIVND (reference sequence). The CDR3 bases are TGTGCCAGTAGTATAGACCCCACAGGGATCGGTCAGCCCCAGCATTTT. This translates into CASSIDPTGIGQPQHF.

In its sample, this clone was seen a few times. The chain couples TRBV4-3 to TRBJ1-1, with a tentative D call TRBD1 (6 bases). Trimming cost V 0 bases and J 3 bases, with 11 bases left between them. CDR1 LGHNA and CDR2 YSLEER come from the germline V gene. The CDR3 has 15 amino acids. CDR3 loop: CASSQEPGQDTEAFF. In nucleotides, the CDR3 is TGCGCCAGCAGCCAAGAACCGGGACAAGACACTGAAGCTTTCTTT.

This chain uses TRBV4-1 with TRBJ2-2; a weak D match, TRBD1 (6 bases). Germline V CDR1 and CDR2: MGHRA, YSYEKL. This CDR3 contains 15 residues. Trimming cost V 5 bases and J 3 bases, with 13 bases left between them. The CDR3 bases are TGCGCCAGCAGCACCCCGGACAGTTACACCGGGGAGCTGTTTTTT. Protein sequence: CASSTPDSYTGELFF.

In its sample, this clone was seen a few times. V gene TRBV9 combines with J gene TRBJ2-1; D possibly corresponds to TRBD2 (6 bases). With 3 bases removed from V and 3 bases from J, the gap between germline ends came to 10 bases. Germline V gives CDR1 SGDLS, CDR2 YYNGEE. This CDR3 is 14 amino acids long. The CDR3 is CASSARELYNEQFF. In DNA form, the CDR3 reads TGTGCCAGCAGCGCCCGGGAGCTCTACAATGAGCAGTTCTTC.

The chain links TRBV7-9 to TRBJ2-3, with 8 bases that match TRBD2. Germline V gene data show CDR1 as SEHNR and CDR2 as FQNEAQ (reference sequence). Trimming took 1 base from V and 2 from J; bases not matched to a gene: 5. The CDR3 length is 16 residues. The CDR3 coding sequence is TGTGCCAGCAGCTTAGTCTCGCGGGAGGACACAGATACGCAGTATTTT. It translates to CASSLVSREDTDTQYF. Full variable domain (rest looked up from reference TRBV7-9 and TRBJ2-3): DTGVSQNPRHKITKRGQNVTFRCDPISEHNRLYWYRQTLGQGPEFLTYFQNEAQLEKSRLLSDRFSAERPKGSFSTLEIQRTEQGDSAMYLCASSLVSREDTDTQYFGPGTRLTVL.

The chain links TRBV9 to TRBJ2-1; 14 bases agree with TRBD2. Germline V CDR1 and CDR2: SGDLS, YYNGEE. Trimming removed 1 base from V and 8 bases from J; junction bases left unmatched: 8. The CDR3 has 17 residues. CDR3: CASSVSGGTSGSDEQFF. CDR3 DNA sequence: TGTGCCAGCAGCGTAAGTGGGGGGACTAGCGGGAGCGATGAGCAGTTCTTC.

The V and J genes are TRBV9 and TRBJ2-7, with TRBD2 identical over 13 bases. The CDR3 covers 14 residues. Germline-derived CDR1 and CDR2 are SGDLS and YYNGEE. Trimming took 3 bases from V and 9 from J; bases not matched to a gene: 6. CDR3 sequence reads: CASSALAGGPGQYF. CDR3 nucleotide sequence: TGTGCCAGCAGCGCACTAGCGGGAGGGCCCGGGCAGTACTTC.

The genes are TRBV27 and TRBJ1-2; 9 bases align to TRBD1. The V segment lost 5 bases and the J segment 0 bases; nucleotides outside the gene matches: 10. The CDR3 has 17 residues. The germline CDR1 and CDR2 sequences are MNHEY and SMNVEV (reference sequence). In DNA, the CDR3 is TGTGCCAGCAGTCCCCAGACAGGGGGTAGGCCTAACTATGGCTACACCTTC. Encoded protein: CASSPQTGGRPNYGYTF.

This clone was seen a few times. The chain has TRBV5-1 and TRBJ1-4; weak D call: TRBD1 (6 bases). CDR3 length: 15 amino acids. The germline gives CDR1 SGHRS, CDR2 YFSETQ. V was trimmed by 0 bases and J by 5 bases, leaving 11 bases between them. The CDR3 loop is CASSLGGGTNEKLFF. CDR3 nucleotides: TGCGCCAGCAGCTTGGGTGGGGGCACAAATGAAAAACTGTTTTTT.

The rearrangement links TRBV29-1 to TRBJ1-2; tentatively, D is TRBD1 (5 bases). Trimming left V 5 bases short and J 7 bases short, with 17 bases between. The CDR3 runs 13 residues. Looked up from germline, CDR1 is SQVTM and CDR2 is ANQGSEA. CDR3: CSVKAGCPLGYTF. In DNA, the CDR3 is TGCAGCGTTAAAGCAGGGTGTCCTCTTGGCTACACCTTC. Full variable domain (missing parts from reference TRBV29-1 and TRBJ1-2): SAVISQKPSRDICQRGTSLTIQCQVDSQVTMMFWYRQQPGQSLTLIATANQGSEATYESGFVIDKFPISRPNLTFSTLTVSNMSPEDSSIYLCSVKAGCPLGYTFGSGTRLTVV.

The V call is TRBV5-1, the J call TRBJ2-6; 9 bases line up with TRBD2. The CDR3 extends over 19 amino acids. Germline values: CDR1 SGHRS, CDR2 YFSETQ. Trimming took 5 bases from V and 4 from J; bases not matched to a gene: 16. CDR3 nucleotide sequence: TGCGCCAGCAGTAGGTTCGAGCGGGGGGCCGCGGGGGGGGCCAACGTCCTGACTTTC. Its translation is CASSRFERGAAGGANVLTF.